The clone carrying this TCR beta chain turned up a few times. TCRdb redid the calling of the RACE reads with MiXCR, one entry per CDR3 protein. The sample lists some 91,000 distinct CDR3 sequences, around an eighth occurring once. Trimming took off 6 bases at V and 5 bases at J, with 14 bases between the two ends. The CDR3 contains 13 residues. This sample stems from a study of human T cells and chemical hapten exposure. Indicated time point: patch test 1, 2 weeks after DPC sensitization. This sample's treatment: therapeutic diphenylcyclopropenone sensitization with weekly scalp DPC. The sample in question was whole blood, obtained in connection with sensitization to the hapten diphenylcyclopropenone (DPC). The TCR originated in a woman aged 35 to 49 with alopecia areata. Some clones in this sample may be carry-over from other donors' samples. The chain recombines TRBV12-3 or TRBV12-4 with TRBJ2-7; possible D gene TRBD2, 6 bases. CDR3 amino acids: CASSGGGFDEQYF. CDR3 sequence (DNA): TGTGCCAGCAGCGGCGGAGGGTTCGACGAGCAGTACTTC.